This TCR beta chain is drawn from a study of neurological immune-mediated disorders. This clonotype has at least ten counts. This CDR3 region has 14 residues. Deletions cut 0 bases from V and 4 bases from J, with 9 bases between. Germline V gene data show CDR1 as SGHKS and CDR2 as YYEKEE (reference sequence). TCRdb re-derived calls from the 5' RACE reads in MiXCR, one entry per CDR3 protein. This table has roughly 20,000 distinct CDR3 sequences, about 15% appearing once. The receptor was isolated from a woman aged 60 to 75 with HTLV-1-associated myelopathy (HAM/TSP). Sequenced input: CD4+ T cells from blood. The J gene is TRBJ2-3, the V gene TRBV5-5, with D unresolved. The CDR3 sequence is CASSLAVRADTQYF. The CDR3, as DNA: TGTGCCAGCAGCTTGGCCGTCCGGGCAGATACGCAGTATTTT.